One sample yielded the 15 T cell receptor beta chains listed below, sequenced in a study of shared clonotypes between healthy human individuals (dated by TCRdb to 2018 to 2021). For the CD8 naive samples, CD45RO-negative cells were positively selected for CCR7, yielding a CD45RA+CCR7+ population from which TemRA cells were excluded. Libraries were constructed by the immunoSEQ multiplex PCR assay. TCRdb limited this immuneACCESS table to in-frame rearrangements with V and J called. A share of clones is missing; checked studies link under half to unresolved V genes, and the rest is unexplained. For this sample the table gives 560,000 or so clones, of which approximately 96% were detected only once. The ten largest make up less than 0.13% of the sample. Sample: naive CD8+ T cells sorted from blood. The cell subset or site label on this specimen signifies: CD45RA+CCR7+. The receptors were sampled from a woman in her 30s in good health.

As regards this clone: Other DNA sequences of this sample code for an identical CDR3. The chain joins TRBV2 to TRBJ2-7; D ambiguous. Germline loops: CDR1 SNHLY, CDR2 FYNNEI. The CDR3 runs to 11 residues. V gave up 6 bases and J gave up 1 base, with 4 bases separating them. The CDR3 region is CASRLSYEQYF. The CDR3 DNA reads as TGTGCCAGCAGACTTTCCTACGAGCAGTACTTC.

Of note for this clone: The sample has other DNA sequences that encode this CDR3 too. This rearrangement joins TRBV9 to TRBJ2-7, with D unclear. Germline CDR1 is SGDLS and CDR2 is YYNGEE. This CDR3 is 14 amino acids long. Trimming pared 0 bases from V and 1 base from J, leaving 8 bases between. The CDR3 here is CASSVEDFSYEQYF. As DNA, the CDR3 is TGTGCCAGCAGCGTAGAAGACTTTTCCTACGAGCAGTACTTC.

The CDR3 sequence is CASSQGTSGRGMYNEQFF. The CDR3 DNA reads as TGTGCCAGCAGCCAGGGGACTAGCGGGAGGGGAATGTACAATGAGCAGTTCTTC. The genes are TRBV4-2 and TRBJ2-1; 16 positions match TRBD2. Trimming took 3 bases from V and 4 from J; bases not matched to a gene: 6. The CDR3 extends over 18 amino acids. Germline V lookup: CDR1 LGHNA, CDR2 YNFKEQ.

This clone was detected once. The chain joins TRBV28 to TRBJ2-7; the D gene is possibly TRBD2 (5 bases). Trimming cost V 3 bases and J 0 bases, with 9 bases left between them. The CDR3 is 14 residues long. Per germline, CDR1 MDHEN and CDR2 SYDVKM. Here the CDR3 DNA reads TGTGCCAGCAGTTTTTTGGGGAGCTCCTACGAGCAGTACTTC. This codes for CASSFLGSSYEQYF.

The rearrangement links TRBV2 to TRBJ2-3; 7 bases align to TRBD1. The length of the CDR3 is 14 residues. CDR1 is SNHLY and CDR2 is FYNNEI in the germline V gene. V shed 7 bases, J shed 1 base, and the junction held 5 bases outside the gene matches. The CDR3 is CASKGASGTDTQYF. DNA for the CDR3: TGTGCCAGCAAGGGGGCTTCCGGCACAGATACGCAGTATTTT.

This clone was detected once. The V call is TRBV2, the J call TRBJ2-7, with D unresolved. Germline V CDR1 and CDR2: SNHLY, FYNNEI. V was shortened by 9 bases and J by 2 bases, with 14 bases between the two germline ends. This CDR3 has 13 amino acids. CDR3 sequence reads: CASKIGFTYEQYF. Written as DNA, the CDR3 is TGTGCCAGTAAGATCGGGTTCACCTACGAGCAGTACTTC. Using reference TRBV2 and TRBJ2-7 for the parts outside the CDR3, the full variable domain is EPEVTQTPSHQVTQMGQEVILRCVPISNHLYFYWYRQILGQKVEFLVSFYNNEISEKSEIFDDQFSVERPDGSNFTLKIRSTKLEDSAMYFCASKIGFTYEQYFGPGTRLTVT.

The rearrangement links TRBV19 to TRBJ1-1; D unclear. Trimming cost V 8 bases and J 4 bases, with 8 bases left between them. The CDR3 covers 11 residues. Germline assignment: CDR1 LNHDA and CDR2 SQIVND (reference sequence). The CDR3 DNA reads TGTGCCAGTTTTGTGGGCACTGAAGCTTTCTTT. This encodes CASFVGTEAFF.

This rearrangement joins TRBV4-1 to TRBJ2-7, with D possibly TRBD2 on 6 matching bases. This CDR3 has 14 residues. Trimming took 7 bases from V and 2 from J, leaving 15 bases between them. The V gene's germline CDR1 is MGHRA and CDR2 YSYEKL. The CDR3 DNA reads TGCGCCAGCACCCCGGGAGAAGGGCCCTACGAGCAGTACTTC. Translated, it gives CASTPGEGPYEQYF.

This clone was seen a few times. The CDR3 region is CASSGSDYNEQFF. In DNA, the CDR3 is TGTGCCAGCAGTGGGAGCGATTACAATGAGCAGTTCTTC. This rearrangement joins TRBV2 to TRBJ2-1; D is unclear. CDR1 is SNHLY and CDR2 is FYNNEI in the germline V gene. The germline V and J ends were trimmed by 4 bases and 4 bases, with 8 bases remaining between them. The CDR3 has 13 amino acids.

CDR3 nucleotide sequence: TGTGCCAGCAGCCAAGATATAGGCGGCTCTGGGGCCAACGTCCTGACTTTC. This gives the protein CASSQDIGGSGANVLTF. The J gene is TRBJ2-6, the V gene TRBV4-2; D is unclear. The CDR3 sequence is 17 residues long. V lost 0 bases to trimming and J lost 0 bases, with 9 bases between them. Per the germline V gene, CDR1 is LGHNA and CDR2 is YNFKEQ.

This chain connects TRBV5-3 to TRBJ1-2; 8 bases align to TRBD1. TRBV5-3 is an ORF, with its function uncertain. This CDR3 is 15 amino acids long. Trimming took 3 bases from V and 7 from J; bases not matched to a gene: 11. The CDR3 protein is CARSSWTGNLRGYTF. CDR3 in DNA: TGTGCCAGAAGCTCGTGGACAGGGAACCTCCGTGGCTACACCTTC.

The chain links TRBV11-2 to TRBJ2-7; unclear D gene. V lost 1 base and J 2 bases, leaving 12 bases between the germline ends. The germline gives CDR1 SGHAT, CDR2 FQNNGV. CDR3 length: 15 residues. The CDR3 here is CASSLGAREPYEQYF. CDR3 DNA sequence: TGTGCCAGCAGCTTAGGGGCCAGAGAACCCTACGAGCAGTACTTC. Using reference TRBV11-2 and TRBJ2-7 for the parts outside the CDR3, the full variable domain is EAGVAQSPRYKIIEKRQSVAFWCNPISGHATLYWYQQILGQGPKLLIQFQNNGVVDDSQLPKDRFSAERLKGVDSTLKIQPAKLEDSAVYLCASSLGAREPYEQYFGPGTRLTVT.

This clone was counted a single time. The J gene is TRBJ2-7, the V gene TRBV9; TRBD2 agrees at 9 bases. Germline V gene sequence: CDR1 SGDLS, CDR2 YYNGEE. J was trimmed by 2 bases and V by 3 bases; bases with no gene match: 3. This CDR3 is built from 14 residues. CDR3 protein: CASSEGLATYEQYF. The CDR3 region has the DNA TGTGCCAGCAGCGAAGGACTAGCGACCTACGAGCAGTACTTC.

The genes are TRBV19 and TRBJ2-2; D perhaps matches TRBD1 (5 bases). Germline CDR1 reads LNHDA; CDR2 reads SQIVND (reference sequence). The CDR3 sequence is 14 residues long. Trimming shortened V by 7 bases and J by 6 bases, and 15 bases separated the two germline ends. CDR3 loop: CASINTGHPGELFF. The CDR3 DNA sequence: TGTGCCAGTATAAACACAGGTCATCCCGGGGAGCTGTTTTTT.

CDR3 amino acids: CASSETVDRRDGYTF. In DNA form, the CDR3 reads TGCGCCAGCAGTGAGACGGTGGACAGGAGGGATGGCTACACCTTC. The rearrangement uses TRBV10-1 and TRBJ1-2; the match to TRBD1 covers 7 bases. Trimming at V came to 2 bases and at J to 6 bases, leaving 9 bases not matched to a gene. Germline-derived CDR1 and CDR2 are WNHNN and SYGVQD (reference sequence). The CDR3 length is 15 residues.